These 13 T cell receptor beta chains share one sample of origin, sequenced in a study of OX40 agonist ivuxolimab in advanced cancers. Only in-frame clones appear in the TCRdb table, and some are missing; sequencing was by immunoSEQ multiplex PCR. The table has tens of thousands of clones, roughly 80% seen once. The input for sequencing was CD4+ or CD8+ T cells sorted from blood, taken in a trial of the OX40 agonist ivuxolimab. Receptors were obtained from an adult with an advanced solid tumor such as melanoma, head and neck, liver or kidney cancer.

This clone was detected only once. The rearrangement links TRBV6-4 to TRBJ2-3; 7 bases match TRBD2. Trimming took 3 bases from V and 2 from J; bases not matched to a gene: 2. Germline V gives CDR1 MRHNA, CDR2 SNTAGT. The CDR3 has 14 amino acids. This CDR3 reads CASSELADTDTQYF. The CDR3 DNA reads TGTGCCAGCAGTGAGCTAGCGGACACAGATACGCAGTATTTT.

V and J are TRBV19 and TRBJ2-5; perhaps TRBD2 as D (5 bases). Germline V gives CDR1 LNHDA, CDR2 SQIVND (reference sequence). CDR3 length: 14 residues. V lost 3 bases and J lost 2, with 10 bases in between. CDR3 DNA sequence: TGTGCCAGTAGTATTTTCGGGGTACAAGAGACCCAGTACTTC. Protein sequence: CASSIFGVQETQYF.

The V gene is TRBV7-9, the J gene TRBJ2-3, with TRBD2 matching 8 bases. V shed 2 bases, J shed 2 bases, and the junction held 3 bases outside the gene matches. The CDR3 consists of 15 residues. Germline V gene data show CDR1 as SEHNR and CDR2 as FQNEAQ (reference sequence). DNA of the CDR3: TGTGCCAGCAGCTTAAATAGCGGGACCACAGATACGCAGTATTTT. It encodes CASSLNSGTTDTQYF.

As DNA, the CDR3 is TGTGCCAGCAGCGTTAACAGGGGGACTAATTCACCCCTCCACTTT. Encoded protein: CASSVNRGTNSPLHF. The chain links TRBV7-2 to TRBJ1-6, with 8 bases lining up with TRBD1. Unmatched junction bases numbered 6, after V lost 5 bases and J lost 6 bases. Looked up from germline, CDR1 is SGHTA and CDR2 is FQGNSA. The CDR3 consists of 15 residues. Drawing the rest from reference TRBV7-2 and TRBJ1-6, the complete variable domain is GAGVSQSPSNKVTEKGKDVELRCDPISGHTALYWYRQSLGQGLEFLIYFQGNSAPDKSGLPSDRFSAERTGGSVSTLTIQRTQQEDSAVYLCASSVNRGTNSPLHFGNGTRLTVT.

V and J are TRBV4-2 and TRBJ2-1; D possibly uses TRBD1 or TRBD2 (6 bases each). The V end lost 0 bases, the J end lost 8 bases, and 17 bases lay between the germline ends. The CDR3 length is 16 residues. Germline loops: CDR1 LGHNA, CDR2 YNFKEQ. CDR3 bases: TGTGCCAGCAGCCAAGATTATGGGGCAGGGGAGGATGAGCAGTTCTTC. Translated, it gives CASSQDYGAGEDEQFF.

This clone was picked up a small number of times. The J gene is TRBJ2-1, the V gene TRBV28; D not certain. This CDR3 region has 13 residues. CDR1 is MDHEN and CDR2 is SYDVKM in the germline V gene. V was pared by 5 bases and J by 5 bases, with 10 bases between. CDR3 nucleotides: TGTGCCAGCAGTCTAAGCTGGAACAATGAGCAGTTCTTC. It encodes CASSLSWNNEQFF. Full variable domain (outside the CDR3, taken from reference TRBV28 and TRBJ2-1): DVKVTQSSRYLVKRTGEKVFLECVQDMDHENMFWYRQDPGLGLRLIYFSYDVKMKEKGDIPEGYSVSREKKERFSLILESASTNQTSMYLCASSLSWNNEQFFGPGTRLTVL.

V usage is TRBV10-3 and J usage is TRBJ1-5, with D unclear. Between the trimmed V and J ends, which lost 2 bases and 4 bases, there was a span of 9 bases. CDR1 is ENHRY and CDR2 is SYGVKD in the germline V gene. The CDR3 runs to 14 residues. The CDR3 bases are TGTGCCATCAGTGAGAGCGGGAGAAATCAGCCCCAGCATTTT. Protein: CAISESGRNQPQHF.

The chain is built from TRBV7-9 and TRBJ1-4; no firm D call. CDR1 is SEHNR, CDR2 FQNEAQ, per germline (reference sequence). Trimming shortened V by 0 bases and J by 4 bases, and 6 bases separated the two germline ends. This CDR3 contains 14 residues. The CDR3 region is CASSLAVLNEKLFF. The CDR3 DNA follows: TGTGCCAGCAGCTTAGCGGTACTTAATGAAAAACTGTTTTTT.

The CDR3 DNA reads as TGCGCCAGCAGCTTGGTTTGGGACACCACGAACACCGGGGAGCTGTTTTTT. This sequence encodes CASSLVWDTTNTGELFF. This chain uses TRBV5-1 with TRBJ2-2; the D gene is possibly TRBD1 (6 bases). Per germline, CDR1 SGHRS and CDR2 YFSETQ. Between the trimmed V and J ends, which lost 0 bases and 0 bases, there was a span of 12 bases. The CDR3 is 17 residues long.

This clone has more than one count but fewer than ten. This rearrangement joins TRBV28 to TRBJ2-7; no firm D call. This CDR3 is built from 14 residues. Germline V gene lookup returns CDR1 MDHEN and CDR2 SYDVKM. V was shortened by 4 bases and J by 2 bases, with 12 bases between the two germline ends. The CDR3 sequence: CASSSYRSPYEQYF. The CDR3 DNA reads as TGTGCCAGCAGTTCCTACCGATCCCCCTACGAGCAGTACTTC.

The J gene is TRBJ1-1, the V gene TRBV5-1; D unclear. Germline-derived CDR1 and CDR2 are SGHRS and YFSETQ. The CDR3 extends over 13 amino acids. Deletions cut 7 bases from V and 1 base from J, with 11 bases between. The CDR3 is CASRRSENTEAFF. DNA of the CDR3: TGCGCCAGCCGCCGTTCTGAGAACACTGAAGCTTTCTTT.

J is TRBJ1-1 and V is TRBV21-1; TRBD1 is the table's D call, not checked against the DNA. TRBV21-1 is labeled a pseudogene. This CDR3 region has 19 residues. This CDR3 is CASSKRGREKAKCATEAFF. The CDR3 DNA reads as TGTGCCAGCAGCAAAAGAGGCAGGGAAAAGGCTAAATGCGCCACTGAAGCTTTCTTT.

This clone was detected a few times. J is TRBJ2-1 and V is TRBV27; 10 bases are shared with TRBD2. Germline V CDR1 and CDR2: MNHEY, SMNVEV (reference sequence). This CDR3 region has 15 residues. Trimming took 2 bases from V and 4 from J; bases not matched to a gene: 2. CDR3 DNA: TGTGCCAGCAGTTTACAGCGGGAGGGATACAATGAGCAGTTCTTC. Translated, it gives CASSLQREGYNEQFF.